The 2 T cell receptor beta chains in this list originate from one sample, sequenced in a study of blood T cell repertoires in COVID-19. Some clones are missing from TCRdb's copy, which holds only in-frame ones; the method was immunoSEQ multiplex PCR. The table shows tens of thousands of clones, with 70% to 85% occurring only once. The specimen sequenced was peripheral blood. The receptors originated from a man between 60 and 70 years old with active or convalescent COVID-19.

This clone has only a few counts. The rearrangement uses TRBV27 and TRBJ1-5; no clear D gene. V was shortened by 4 bases and J by 4 bases, with 8 bases between the two germline ends. There are 13 residues in the CDR3. Germline lookup yields CDR1 MNHEY and CDR2 SMNVEV (reference sequence). This CDR3 is CASSYGKNQPQHF. Written as DNA, the CDR3 is TGTGCCAGCAGTTATGGCAAAAATCAGCCCCAGCATTTT.

The rearrangement uses TRBV19 and TRBJ2-5; 8 nucleotides align to TRBD2. CDR1 is LNHDA, CDR2 SQIVND, per germline (reference sequence). CDR3 size: 15 residues. J gave up 5 bases and V 9 bases, and 14 bases lay outside the gene matches. Written as DNA, the CDR3 is TGTGCCAGCCGGGGGGGCTGGGGTTCTGGGGAGACCCAGTACTTC. This codes for CASRGGWGSGETQYF.